Here is one T cell receptor beta chain with its context. The antigen remains undetermined. Assay used: immunoSEQ multiplex PCR; TCRdb lists only in-frame clones, some missing. This repertoire shows tens of thousands of clones, approximately 89% found once; its top ten account for about 13%. These data are taken from a study of OX40 agonist ivuxolimab in advanced cancers. Study background: Antecedent anti-PD-1, anti-PD-L1 or anti-CTLA-4 therapy was permissible, with roughly 40% having received some. Points from the study as a whole: Within 6 weeks, CD4+ and CD8+ blood T cells expanded clonally at 0.1 to 3.0 mg/kg. Nonresponders included some who also had low normalized T-cell clonal expansion.

With 6 bases removed from V and 6 bases from J, the gap between germline ends came to 15 bases. Germline CDR1 reads MNHEY; CDR2 reads SMNVEV (reference sequence). This CDR3 has 14 amino acids. Baseline, cycle 4 day 1, and cycle 7 day 1 were the blood sampling points. This TCR derives from an adult with an advanced solid tumor such as melanoma, head and neck, liver or kidney cancer. V and J are TRBV27 and TRBJ1-5; possibly TRBD1 for D (6 bases). Here the sequenced sample was CD4+ or CD8+ T cells sorted from blood, taken in a trial of the OX40 agonist ivuxolimab. CDR3 nucleotides: TGTGCCAGCAGCCCCGTACAGGGAACTCAGCCCCAGCATTTT. This translates into CASSPVQGTQPQHF.